This paragraph covers one T cell receptor (beta chain) sequence. Its antigen is not known. The data were taken from a study of cytomegalovirus exposure and HLA in healthy donors. Whole-study context: A prior analysis found some 110 million unique TCR beta sequences from some 200 million T cells.

This CDR3 is 19 amino acids long. Germline loops: CDR1 LNHDA, CDR2 SQIVND (reference sequence). Trimming took off 4 bases at V and 0 bases at J, with 22 bases between the two ends. Primers for the PCR totalled 60 Vbeta and 13 Jbeta. The table came from immunoSEQ multiplex PCR; TCRdb's copy has only in-frame clones and leaves some out. The sample shows approximately 59,000 clones, around 62% of them seen only once. Findings and limits, study-wide: For TCR beta chains, V- and J-gene trimming was later linked to a missense DCLRE1C variant. Overall, roughly 160 TCR beta chains were annotated as cytomegalovirus-associated. Sequencing likely produced, as an artifact, a cluster of highly shared sequence variants.

V gene TRBV19 combines with J gene TRBJ2-1; D is uncertain. The TCR comes from a man aged 30-40 years in good health and CMV-seronegative. Input material: PBMCs. The DNA of the CDR3 is TGTGCCAGTAGTAACCCGCTCTCCGCCTCGGGTAGCTCCTACAATGAGCAGTTCTTC. Amino acids: CASSNPLSASGSSYNEQFF.